The 18 T cell receptor beta chains given below trace back to one sample, sequenced in a study of OX40 agonist ivuxolimab in advanced cancers. Some clones are missing from TCRdb's copy, which holds only in-frame ones; the method was immunoSEQ multiplex PCR. The data contain roughly 75,000 clones, roughly nine tenths of them singletons. Here the sequenced sample was CD4+ or CD8+ T cells sorted from blood, taken in a trial of the OX40 agonist ivuxolimab. The receptor set was obtained from an adult with an advanced solid tumor such as melanoma, head and neck, liver or kidney cancer.

V is TRBV6-4 and J is TRBJ2-2; TRBD2 aligns across 12 bases. This CDR3 is built from 15 residues. The ends lost 6 bases at V and 6 bases at J; junction bases unmatched: 5. CDR1 and CDR2 from the germline V gene are MRHNA and SNTAGT. The CDR3 region is CASSRLAGDPGELFF. DNA of the CDR3: TGTGCCAGCAGCAGACTAGCGGGAGACCCCGGGGAGCTGTTTTTT.

The chain is built from TRBV9 and TRBJ2-7, with D unresolved. Germline V gives CDR1 SGDLS, CDR2 YYNGEE. This CDR3 has 13 amino acids. With 2 bases removed from V and 0 bases from J, the gap between germline ends came to 6 bases. CDR3 sequence reads: CASSVYNSYEQYF. Here the CDR3 DNA reads TGTGCCAGCAGCGTCTACAACTCCTACGAGCAGTACTTC.

The gene calls are TRBV9 and TRBJ1-1, with D possibly matching TRBD1 (5 bases). V lost 2 bases to trimming and J lost 4 bases, with 9 bases between them. Germline values: CDR1 SGDLS, CDR2 YYNGEE. The CDR3 length is 13 residues. CDR3 region: CASSVWDVTEAFF. The CDR3 coding sequence is TGTGCCAGCAGCGTTTGGGACGTCACTGAAGCTTTCTTT.

The chain links TRBV5-1 to TRBJ2-1; tentatively, D is TRBD2 (5 bases). CDR3 length: 16 residues. Germline CDR1 SGHRS, CDR2 YFSETQ. V was trimmed by 1 base and J by 8 bases, leaving 19 bases between them. CDR3 residues: CASSLLVGGSTDEQFF. The DNA of the CDR3 is TGCGCCAGCAGCTTGTTAGTGGGTGGGAGCACCGATGAGCAGTTCTTC.

This clone was seen only a few times. The J gene is TRBJ2-1, the V gene TRBV27; no firm D call. The CDR3 is 12 residues long. Germline lookup yields CDR1 MNHEY and CDR2 SMNVEV (reference sequence). The V end lost 4 bases, the J end lost 3 bases, and 4 bases lay between the germline ends. The CDR3 is CASSSGYNEQFF. The CDR3 DNA follows: TGTGCCAGCAGTTCGGGCTACAATGAGCAGTTCTTC.

This chain connects TRBV10-2 to TRBJ1-1; D may be TRBD1 (6 bases). CDR1 is WSHSY and CDR2 is SAAADI in the germline V gene. V was clipped by 8 bases and J by 4 bases, with 23 bases between them. This CDR3 has 16 residues. This CDR3 is CASSIEDGGASTEAFF. CDR3 coding DNA: TGCGCCAGCTCGATTGAGGACGGGGGGGCAAGCACTGAAGCTTTCTTT.

V usage is TRBV20-1 and J usage is TRBJ2-1; D unclear. Trimming cost V 3 bases and J 4 bases, with 4 bases left between them. CDR3 size: 11 residues. CDR1 is DFQATT, CDR2 SNEGSKA, per germline (reference sequence). CDR3 coding DNA: TGCAGTGCTAGTTGGTACAATGAGCAGTTCTTC. It codes for CSASWYNEQFF.

This chain joins TRBV27 and TRBJ2-5; 9 bases are shared with TRBD1. Germline V gene data show CDR1 as MNHEY and CDR2 as SMNVEV (reference sequence). V shed 3 bases, J shed 5 bases, and the junction held 4 bases outside the gene matches. This CDR3 region has 14 residues. The DNA of the CDR3 is TGTGCCAGCAGTTTCACAGGGGGCGGCGAGACCCAGTACTTC. Residues: CASSFTGGGETQYF.

Concerning this clone: At one end, the junction sequence differs from germline, possibly due to a read error. This chain links TRBV28 with TRBJ1-2, with 7 bases lining up with TRBD1. Germline CDR1 MDHEN, CDR2 SYDVKM. The CDR3 length is 13 residues. The CDR3, as DNA: TGTGTCAGCAGTTACAGGGGTAGCTATGGCTACACCTTC. This sequence encodes CVSSYRGSYGYTF.

The chain couples TRBV27 to TRBJ2-3, with TRBD2 matching over 7 bases. CDR1 and CDR2 from the germline V gene are MNHEY and SMNVEV (reference sequence). The V gene end was trimmed by 5 bases and the J gene end by 2 bases; junction bases not matched to a gene: 10. The CDR3 contains 16 residues. CDR3 protein: CASSTRDYKDTDTQYF. CDR3 bases: TGTGCCAGCAGTACCCGGGACTACAAGGACACAGATACGCAGTATTTT.

V gene TRBV7-6 combines with J gene TRBJ1-1; 9 bases align to TRBD1. The germline V gene has CDR1 SGHVS and CDR2 FNYEAQ. The CDR3 length is 13 residues. Germline trimming cut 5 bases from V and 5 bases from J; bases unmatched to any gene: 3. The CDR3 sequence is CASSGDRGTEAFF. CDR3 in DNA: TGTGCCAGCAGCGGTGACAGGGGGACTGAAGCTTTCTTT.

The genes are TRBV7-9 and TRBJ1-2; 7 bases line up with TRBD1. CDR3 length: 16 residues. Trimming removed 5 bases from V and 0 bases from J; junction bases left unmatched: 9. Germline V lookup: CDR1 SEHNR, CDR2 FQNEAQ (reference sequence). The CDR3 nucleotides read TGTGCCAGCAGCCCTCTAACAGGGGAAGCTAACTATGGCTACACCTTC. Amino acid sequence: CASSPLTGEANYGYTF.

This clone showed up just a few times. The V and J genes are TRBV7-2 and TRBJ1-2, with D maybe TRBD1 (5 bases). V was clipped by 0 bases and J by 3 bases, with 8 bases between them. CDR3 length: 14 amino acids. Germline lookup yields CDR1 SGHTA and CDR2 FQGNSA. CDR3: CASSLAVRDYGYTF. The CDR3, as DNA: TGTGCCAGCAGCTTAGCAGTCAGGGACTATGGCTACACCTTC.

The chain couples TRBV27 to TRBJ2-1, with 7 nucleotides matching TRBD2. The CDR3 covers 15 residues. Unmatched junction bases numbered 5, after V lost 5 bases and J lost 1 base. Germline CDR1 is MNHEY and CDR2 is SMNVEV (reference sequence). CDR3 sequence (DNA): TGTGCCAGCAGTCTACTAGCGAGGTCCTACAATGAGCAGTTCTTC. Translated: CASSLLARSYNEQFF.

This clone was recorded only once. The V gene is TRBV11-1, the J gene TRBJ2-3, with 10 positions matching TRBD2. The ends lost 6 bases at V and 5 bases at J; junction bases unmatched: 11. The germline V gene encodes CDR1 SGHAT and CDR2 FQDESV (reference sequence). This CDR3 region has 16 residues. The CDR3 sequence is CASRPALAGEEDTQYF. The DNA of the CDR3 is TGTGCCAGCAGACCCGCCCTAGCGGGAGAGGAAGATACGCAGTATTTT.

The chain couples TRBV27 to TRBJ1-2; 10 bases match TRBD1. The CDR3 contains 15 residues. With 5 bases clipped from V and 3 bases from J, the junction kept 6 bases outside the gene matches. Germline CDR1 is MNHEY and CDR2 is SMNVEV (reference sequence). Here the CDR3 DNA reads TGTGCCAGCAGTCCGGGACAGGGGTTTGACTATGGCTACACCTTC. Translation: CASSPGQGFDYGYTF.

This clone has a single count. The chain employs TRBV7-9 and TRBJ2-1; the D is unclear. Trimming pared 5 bases from V and 0 bases from J, leaving 11 bases between. This CDR3 is built from 15 residues. Germline values: CDR1 SEHNR, CDR2 FQNEAQ (reference sequence). CDR3 in DNA: TGTGCCAGCAGCCAACTGACAAGCTCCTACAATGAGCAGTTCTTC. Its translation: CASSQLTSSYNEQFF. The whole variable domain, remainder taken from reference TRBV7-9 and TRBJ2-1, is DTGVSQNPRHKITKRGQNVTFRCDPISEHNRLYWYRQTLGQGPEFLTYFQNEAQLEKSRLLSDRFSAERPKGSFSTLEIQRTEQGDSAMYLCASSQLTSSYNEQFFGPGTRLTVL.

This chain joins TRBV9 and TRBJ2-7; weak D call: TRBD2 (5 bases). The V gene's germline CDR1 is SGDLS and CDR2 YYNGEE. This CDR3 has 15 residues. V was trimmed by 2 bases and J by 0 bases, leaving 12 bases between them. CDR3: CASSVQPADSYEQYF. CDR3 coding DNA: TGTGCCAGCAGCGTTCAACCAGCGGACTCCTACGAGCAGTACTTC.